The clone carrying this T cell receptor (beta chain) turned up a few times. No antigen is known for it. V was shortened by 3 bases and J by 2 bases, with 8 bases between the two germline ends. CDR3 length: 14 amino acids. Germline CDR1 and CDR2: SGHTA and FQGNSA. These data come from a study of T-cell reconstitution after alpha-beta-depleted transplantation in children. Study conclusions and caveats: After transplant, at about two months, alpha-beta T cells were reportedly derived from several hundred expanded graft clones. The authors attributed T-cell counts and diversity one year after transplant mostly to newly produced T cells.

The TCRbeta library incorporated unique molecular identifiers. TCRdb reanalysed the PCR reads using MiXCR and keeps one entry per CDR3 protein. The table records 330,000 or so distinct CDR3 sequences, 6.5% to 9% of them present only once. This TCR was sampled from a female patient between 2 and 15 years old who had a stem cell transplant for Fanconi anemia, so the T cells may come from the graft donor. V and J are TRBV7-2 and TRBJ1-5; no definite D call. Sequences were derived from peripheral blood, sampled 360 days after TCRalphabeta/CD19-depleted stem cell transplant. The CDR3 protein is CASSFPRGNQPQHF. DNA for the CDR3: TGTGCCAGCAGCTTCCCGAGAGGCAATCAGCCCCAGCATTTT.